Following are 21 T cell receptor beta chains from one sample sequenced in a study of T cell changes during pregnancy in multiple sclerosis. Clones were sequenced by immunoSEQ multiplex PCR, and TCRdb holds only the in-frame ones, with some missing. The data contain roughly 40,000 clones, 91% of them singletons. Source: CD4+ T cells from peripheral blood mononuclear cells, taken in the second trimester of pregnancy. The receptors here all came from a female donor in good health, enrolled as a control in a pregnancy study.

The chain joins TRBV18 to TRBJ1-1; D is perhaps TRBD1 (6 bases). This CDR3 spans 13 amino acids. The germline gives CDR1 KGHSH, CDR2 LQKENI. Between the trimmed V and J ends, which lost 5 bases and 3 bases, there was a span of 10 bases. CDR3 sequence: CASSTNRDTEAFF. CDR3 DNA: TGTGCCAGCTCAACCAACAGGGACACTGAAGCTTTCTTT. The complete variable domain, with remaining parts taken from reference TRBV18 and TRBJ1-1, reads NAGVMQNPRHLVRRRGQEARLRCSPMKGHSHVYWYRQLPEEGLKFMVYLQKENIIDESGMPKERFSAEFPKEGPSILRIQQVVRGDSAAYFCASSTNRDTEAFFGQGTRLTVV.

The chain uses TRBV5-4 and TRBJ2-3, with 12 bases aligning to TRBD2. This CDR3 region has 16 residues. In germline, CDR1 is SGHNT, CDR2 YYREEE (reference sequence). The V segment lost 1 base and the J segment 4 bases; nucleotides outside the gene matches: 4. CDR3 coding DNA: TGTGCCAGCAGCTTGACTAGCGGGAGGATGGCAGATACGCAGTATTTT. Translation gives CASSLTSGRMADTQYF. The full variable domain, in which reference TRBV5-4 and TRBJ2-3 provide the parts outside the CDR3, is ETGVTQSPTHLIKTRGQQVTLRCSSQSGHNTVSWYQQALGQGPQFIFQYYREEENGRGNFPPRFSGLQFPNYSSELNVNALELDDSALYLCASSLTSGRMADTQYFGPGTRLTVL.

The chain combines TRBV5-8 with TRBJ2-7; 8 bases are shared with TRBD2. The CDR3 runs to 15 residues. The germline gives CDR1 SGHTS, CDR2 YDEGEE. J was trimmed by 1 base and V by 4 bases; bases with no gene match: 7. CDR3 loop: CASSPGGALSYEQYF. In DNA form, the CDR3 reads TGTGCCAGCAGCCCCGGGGGGGCCCTTTCCTACGAGCAGTACTTC.

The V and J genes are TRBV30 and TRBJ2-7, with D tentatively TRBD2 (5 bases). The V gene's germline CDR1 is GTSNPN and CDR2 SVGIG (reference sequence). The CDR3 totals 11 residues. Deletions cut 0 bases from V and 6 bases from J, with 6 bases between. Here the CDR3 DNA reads TGTGCCTGGAGTGTTGCGGGCGAGCAGTACTTC. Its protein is CAWSVAGEQYF.

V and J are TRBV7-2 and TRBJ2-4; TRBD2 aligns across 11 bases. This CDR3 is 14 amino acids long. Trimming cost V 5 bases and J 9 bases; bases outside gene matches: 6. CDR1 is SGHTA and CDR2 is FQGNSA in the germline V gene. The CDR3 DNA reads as TGTGCCAGCAGCCCCTACACTAGCGGGAGCATTCAGTACTTC. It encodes CASSPYTSGSIQYF.

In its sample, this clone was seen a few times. The CDR3, as DNA: TGTGCCAGTAGTATCCGATACCGACTCGACAATGAGCAGTTCTTC. Translating it yields CASSIRYRLDNEQFF. V is TRBV19 and J is TRBJ2-1; D is undetermined. The CDR3 contains 15 residues. V was shortened by 3 bases and J by 5 bases, with 14 bases between the two germline ends. Germline-derived CDR1 and CDR2 are LNHDA and SQIVND (reference sequence).

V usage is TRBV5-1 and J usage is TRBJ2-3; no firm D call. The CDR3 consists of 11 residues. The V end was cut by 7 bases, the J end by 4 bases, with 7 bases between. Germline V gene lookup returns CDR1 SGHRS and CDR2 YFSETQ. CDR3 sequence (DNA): TGCGCCAGCTCAGGTGCAGATACGCAGTATTTT. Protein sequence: CASSGADTQYF.

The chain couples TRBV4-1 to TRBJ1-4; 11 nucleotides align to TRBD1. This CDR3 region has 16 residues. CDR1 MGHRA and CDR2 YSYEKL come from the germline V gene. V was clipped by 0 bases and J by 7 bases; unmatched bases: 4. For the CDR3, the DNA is TGCGCCAGCAGCCAAGATCCGGACAGGGGGCTTGAAAAACTGTTTTTT. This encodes CASSQDPDRGLEKLFF.

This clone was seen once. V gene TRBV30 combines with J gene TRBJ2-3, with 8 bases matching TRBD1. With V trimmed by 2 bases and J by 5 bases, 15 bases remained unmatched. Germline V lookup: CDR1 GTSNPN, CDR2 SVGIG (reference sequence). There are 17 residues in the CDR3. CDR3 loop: CAWSILTGGVVGDTQYF. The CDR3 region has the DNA TGTGCCTGGAGTATTCTAACAGGGGGAGTAGTGGGAGATACGCAGTATTTT.

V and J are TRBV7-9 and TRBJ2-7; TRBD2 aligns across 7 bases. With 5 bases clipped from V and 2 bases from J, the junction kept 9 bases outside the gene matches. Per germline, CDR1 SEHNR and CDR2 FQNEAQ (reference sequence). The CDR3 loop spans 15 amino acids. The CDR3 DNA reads TGTGCCAGCAGCCCAAAGGCTAGCGGAACCTACGAGCAGTACTTC. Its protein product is CASSPKASGTYEQYF.

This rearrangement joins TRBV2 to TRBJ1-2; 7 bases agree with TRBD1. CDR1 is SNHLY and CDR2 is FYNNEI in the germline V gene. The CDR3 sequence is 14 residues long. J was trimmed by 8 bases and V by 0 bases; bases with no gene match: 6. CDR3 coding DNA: TGTGCCAGCAGTGAAGCGATGACAGGGAAGGGCTACACCTTC. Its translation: CASSEAMTGKGYTF. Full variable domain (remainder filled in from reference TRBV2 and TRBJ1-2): EPEVTQTPSHQVTQMGQEVILRCVPISNHLYFYWYRQILGQKVEFLVSFYNNEISEKSEIFDDQFSVERPDGSNFTLKIRSTKLEDSAMYFCASSEAMTGKGYTFGSGTRLTVV.

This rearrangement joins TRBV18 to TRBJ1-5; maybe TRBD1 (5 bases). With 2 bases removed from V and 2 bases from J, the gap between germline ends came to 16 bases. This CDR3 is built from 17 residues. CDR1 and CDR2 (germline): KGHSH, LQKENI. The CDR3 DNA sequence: TGTGCCAGCTCACCAAGGGCAGGGAAGGATGGCAATCAGCCCCAGCATTTT. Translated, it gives CASSPRAGKDGNQPQHF.

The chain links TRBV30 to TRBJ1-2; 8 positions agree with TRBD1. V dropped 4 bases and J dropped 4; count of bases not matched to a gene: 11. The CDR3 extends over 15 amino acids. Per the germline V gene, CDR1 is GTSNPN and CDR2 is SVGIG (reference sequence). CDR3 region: CAWIFRDRTFYGYTF. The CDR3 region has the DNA TGTGCCTGGATCTTTCGGGACAGGACTTTCTATGGCTACACCTTC.

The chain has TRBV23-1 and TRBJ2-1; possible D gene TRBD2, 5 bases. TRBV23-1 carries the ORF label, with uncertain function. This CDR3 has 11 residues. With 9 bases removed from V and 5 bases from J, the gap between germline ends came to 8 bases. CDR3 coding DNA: TGCGCCAGGAAGGAGGACAATGAGCAGTTCTTC. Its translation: CARKEDNEQFF.

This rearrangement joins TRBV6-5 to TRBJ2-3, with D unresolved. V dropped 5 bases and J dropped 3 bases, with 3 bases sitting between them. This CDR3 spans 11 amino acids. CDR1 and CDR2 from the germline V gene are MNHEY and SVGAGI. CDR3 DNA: TGTGCCAGCAGTCAGACAGATACGCAGTATTTT. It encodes CASSQTDTQYF.

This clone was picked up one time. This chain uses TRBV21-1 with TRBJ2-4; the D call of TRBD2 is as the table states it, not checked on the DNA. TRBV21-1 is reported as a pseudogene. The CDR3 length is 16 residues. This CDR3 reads CARTSGSRLAKNIQYF. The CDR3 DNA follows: TGTGCCAGGACTAGCGGGAGCCGTTTAGCCAAAAACATTCAGTACTTC.

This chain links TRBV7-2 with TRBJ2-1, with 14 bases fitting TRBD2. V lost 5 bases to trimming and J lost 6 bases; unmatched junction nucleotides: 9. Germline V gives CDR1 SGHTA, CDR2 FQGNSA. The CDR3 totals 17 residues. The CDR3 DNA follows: TGTGCCAGCAGCCTGGGGGGGACTAGCGGGAGCGTCAATGAGCAGTTCTTC. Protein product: CASSLGGTSGSVNEQFF.

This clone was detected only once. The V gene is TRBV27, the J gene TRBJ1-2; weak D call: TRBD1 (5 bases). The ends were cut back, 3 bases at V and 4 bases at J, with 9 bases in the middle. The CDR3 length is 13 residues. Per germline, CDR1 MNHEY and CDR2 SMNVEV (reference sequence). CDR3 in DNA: TGTGCCAGCAGTTTGTCCGGGGGCTATGGCTACACCTTC. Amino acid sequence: CASSLSGGYGYTF.

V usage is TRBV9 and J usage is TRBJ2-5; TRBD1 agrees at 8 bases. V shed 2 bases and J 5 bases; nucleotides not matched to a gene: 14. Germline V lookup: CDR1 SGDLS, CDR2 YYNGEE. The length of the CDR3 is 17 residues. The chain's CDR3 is CASSVGRQGPRGETQYF. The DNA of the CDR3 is TGTGCCAGCAGCGTCGGGAGACAGGGGCCCCGGGGGGAGACCCAGTACTTC.

CDR3 sequence reads: CASSEALWTGWEQYF. The DNA for the CDR3 is TGTGCCAGCAGTGAAGCGCTCTGGACAGGGTGGGAGCAGTACTTC. The chain combines TRBV6-1 with TRBJ2-7; TRBD1 agrees at 8 bases. After removal of 0 bases from V and 7 bases from J, the junction contained 8 bases not matched to a gene. CDR3 length: 15 amino acids. The V gene's germline CDR1 is MNHNS and CDR2 SASEGT.

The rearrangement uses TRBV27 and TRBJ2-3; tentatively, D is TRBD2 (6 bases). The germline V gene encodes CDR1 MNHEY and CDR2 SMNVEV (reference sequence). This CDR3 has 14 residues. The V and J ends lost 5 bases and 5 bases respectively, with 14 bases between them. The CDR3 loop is CASSRRERRDTQYF. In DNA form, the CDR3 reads TGTGCCAGCAGTAGACGGGAGAGGCGAGATACGCAGTATTTT.